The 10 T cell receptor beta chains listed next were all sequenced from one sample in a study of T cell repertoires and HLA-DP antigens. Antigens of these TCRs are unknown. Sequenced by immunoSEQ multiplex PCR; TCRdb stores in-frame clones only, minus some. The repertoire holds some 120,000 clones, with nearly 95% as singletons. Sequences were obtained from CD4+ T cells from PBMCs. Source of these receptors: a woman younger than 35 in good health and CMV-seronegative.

CDR3 coding DNA: TGTGCCAGAAGCTTGGAGGAGACCCAGTACTTC. Protein sequence: CARSLEETQYF. The V call is TRBV5-3, the J call TRBJ2-5; D gene uncertain. TRBV5-3 belongs to the ORF category, with a function that is uncertain. The V end was cut by 0 bases, the J end by 5 bases, with 2 bases between. There are 11 residues in the CDR3.

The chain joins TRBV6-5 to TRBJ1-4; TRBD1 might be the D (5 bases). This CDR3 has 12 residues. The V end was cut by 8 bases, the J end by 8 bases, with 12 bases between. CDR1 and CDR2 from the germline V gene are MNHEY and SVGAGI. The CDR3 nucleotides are TGTGCCAGCGGCAGGGAGCGCGAAAAACTGTTTTTT. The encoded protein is CASGREREKLFF.

The CDR3, as DNA: TGTGCCAGCTCACCAGGCCAGGGCTATGGCTACACCTTC. Translation gives CASSPGQGYGYTF. The J gene is TRBJ1-2, the V gene TRBV18; D is perhaps TRBD1 (5 bases). Per germline, CDR1 KGHSH and CDR2 LQKENI. V was trimmed by 2 bases and J by 4 bases, leaving 8 bases between them. The CDR3 covers 13 residues.

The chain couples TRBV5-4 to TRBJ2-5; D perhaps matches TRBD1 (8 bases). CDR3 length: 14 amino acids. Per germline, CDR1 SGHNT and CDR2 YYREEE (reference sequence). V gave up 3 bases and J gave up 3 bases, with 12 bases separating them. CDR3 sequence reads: CASSSTGGEETQYF. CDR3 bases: TGTGCCAGCAGCTCCACAGGGGGGGAAGAGACCCAGTACTTC.

CDR3 coding DNA: TGTGCCACCAGCAGCCCAGGGACCTCCGTGGGTGAGCAGTACTTC. It specifies CATSSPGTSVGEQYF. The genes are TRBV15 and TRBJ2-7; D may correspond to TRBD1 or TRBD2 (5 bases each). Germline CDR1 LNHNV, CDR2 YYDKDF (reference sequence). This CDR3 is built from 15 residues. V dropped 3 bases and J dropped 7 bases, with 19 bases sitting between them.

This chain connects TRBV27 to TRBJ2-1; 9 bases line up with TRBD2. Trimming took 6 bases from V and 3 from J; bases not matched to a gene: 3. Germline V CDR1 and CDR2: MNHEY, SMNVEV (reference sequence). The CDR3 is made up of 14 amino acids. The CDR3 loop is CASRRLADYNEQFF. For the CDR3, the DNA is TGTGCCAGCAGAAGACTAGCGGACTACAATGAGCAGTTCTTC.

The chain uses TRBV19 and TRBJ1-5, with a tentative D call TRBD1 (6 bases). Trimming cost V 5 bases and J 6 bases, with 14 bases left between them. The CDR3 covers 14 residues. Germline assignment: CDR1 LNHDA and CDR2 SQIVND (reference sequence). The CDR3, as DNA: TGTGCCAGTAGTGTTCAGGGGAACGGTCAGCCCCAGCATTTT. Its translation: CASSVQGNGQPQHF.

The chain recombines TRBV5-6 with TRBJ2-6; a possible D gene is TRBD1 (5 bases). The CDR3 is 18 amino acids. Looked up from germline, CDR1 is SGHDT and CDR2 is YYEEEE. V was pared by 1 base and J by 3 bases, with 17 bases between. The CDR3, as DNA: TGTGCCAGCAGCTTGTCCTCCGAAGGGGTGTTTGGGGCCAACGTCCTGACTTTC. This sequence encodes CASSLSSEGVFGANVLTF.

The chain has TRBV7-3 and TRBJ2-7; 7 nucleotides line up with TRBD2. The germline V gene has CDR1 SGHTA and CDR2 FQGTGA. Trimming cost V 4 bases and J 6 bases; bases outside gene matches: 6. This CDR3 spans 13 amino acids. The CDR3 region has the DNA TGTGCCAGCAGCTCGGGACCGGGGGGCGAGCAGTACTTC. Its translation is CASSSGPGGEQYF.

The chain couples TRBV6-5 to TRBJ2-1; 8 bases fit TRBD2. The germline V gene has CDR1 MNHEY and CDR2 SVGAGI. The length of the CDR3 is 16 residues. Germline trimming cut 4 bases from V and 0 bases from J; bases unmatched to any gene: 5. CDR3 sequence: CASSSGGTSSYNEQFF. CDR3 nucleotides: TGTGCCAGCAGTTCGGGAGGGACTAGCTCCTACAATGAGCAGTTCTTC.